This T cell receptor (beta chain) was obtained from a study of T cell repertoires in cytomegalovirus infection. Study details: Carrying CMV and the relevant HLA type showed in public TCR beta signatures.

There are many counts of this clonotype. Its antigen is unidentified. MiXCR, applied by TCRdb to the reads, yields one record per CDR3 protein. This table holds hundreds of thousands of distinct CDR3 sequences, 40% to 50% found once. CDR3 size: 15 residues. V was cut by 0 bases and J by 2 bases, with 9 bases left in between. CDR1 and CDR2 (germline): SGHVS, FQNEAQ. General study points: Summed frequency of shared TCR beta families picked out CMV carriers who also had the relevant HLA. The ex vivo response showed dominance by HLA-C-restricted CMV-specific TCR beta clonotypes.

The sequence was collected from a human donor in good health (CMV status not recorded). Some clones in this sample may be carry-over from other donors' samples. Sequenced material: cultured PBMCs, taken from culture after CMV antigen stimulation. V gene TRBV7-8 combines with J gene TRBJ2-3; a weak D match, TRBD1 (6 bases). The chain's CDR3 is CASSLAGALTDTQYF. DNA of the CDR3: TGTGCCAGCAGCTTAGCGGGGGCCCTCACAGATACGCAGTATTTT.